What follows are 17 T cell receptor beta chains derived from one specimen sequenced in a study of CD8 T cells in ankylosing spondylitis (TCRdb year 2017). The paper's findings and limits, for the study overall: Blood from ankylosing spondylitis patients appeared to be characterized by a TCR beta motif made up of several highly homologous amino acid variants.

What these receptors recognize is not known. The library was built by means of 5' RACE. The instrument was an Illumina HiSeq 2500. In-frame beta chains were kept once TCRdb had trimmed the public reads at Q25 with fastp and called clones with MiXCR. Entries that share a CDR3 protein sequence are merged under the most common genes and DNA. The sample includes 500,000 or so distinct CDR3 sequences, with approximately 5.3% observed a single time. The biggest ten clones account for roughly 3.5% of the sample. The sequenced sample consisted of blood, either unsorted or a sorted T cell fraction (not recorded which). The source of these receptors is a male donor with ankylosing spondylitis.

The chain couples TRBV6-5 to TRBJ2-7, with D perhaps given as TRBD1 or TRBD2 (5 bases each). Trimming shortened V by 4 bases and J by 3 bases, and 10 bases separated the two germline ends. Germline loops: CDR1 MNHEY, CDR2 SVGAGI. The CDR3 loop spans 13 amino acids. CDR3 region: CASSSWDGYEQYF. CDR3 sequence (DNA): TGTGCCAGCAGTTCTTGGGACGGCTACGAGCAGTACTTC.

This clonotype has at least ten counts. V gene TRBV20-1 combines with J gene TRBJ2-1, with 7 bases identical to TRBD2. The germline V gene has CDR1 DFQATT and CDR2 SNEGSKA (reference sequence). The CDR3 covers 14 residues. J lost 6 bases, V lost 6 bases, and 11 bases had no gene match. CDR3 amino acids: CSADSREGANEQFF. The CDR3 DNA reads TGCAGTGCGGATTCGAGGGAGGGAGCCAATGAGCAGTTCTTC.

Many counts were recorded for this clonotype. The V and J genes are TRBV20-1 and TRBJ2-7; no reliable D call. The CDR3 is 13 residues long. Germline V gives CDR1 DFQATT, CDR2 SNEGSKA (reference sequence). The V and J ends lost 3 bases and 7 bases respectively, with 16 bases between them. This chain's CDR3 is CSARSRSGWEQYF. The CDR3 coding sequence is TGCAGTGCTAGGTCCCGGTCTGGATGGGAGCAGTACTTC.

This clonotype occurred many times. J is TRBJ1-2 and V is TRBV29-1; 8 bases are shared with TRBD1. This CDR3 region has 14 residues. V was pared by 1 base and J by 3 bases, with 4 bases of the junction left unmatched. Germline V gene lookup returns CDR1 SQVTM and CDR2 ANQGSEA. The chain's CDR3 is CSVEVDRADYGYTF. In DNA, the CDR3 is TGCAGCGTTGAAGTGGACAGGGCCGACTATGGCTACACCTTC.

V is TRBV19 and J is TRBJ1-5, with unresolved D. The CDR3 sequence is 13 residues long. V was cut by 6 bases and J by 5 bases, with 11 bases left in between. Germline assignment: CDR1 LNHDA and CDR2 SQIVND (reference sequence). CDR3: CASRPGTYQPQHF. In DNA, the CDR3 is TGTGCCAGTAGGCCGGGAACATATCAGCCCCAGCATTTT.

The chain links TRBV7-9 to TRBJ1-6, with 10 bases fitting TRBD1. Germline lookup yields CDR1 SEHNR and CDR2 FQNEAQ (reference sequence). The CDR3 has 16 residues. V trimming: 3 bases; J trimming: 6 bases; junction bases outside the gene matches: 5. CDR3 in DNA: TGTGCCAGCAGCTTGACAGGGGGCAGGGGTAATTCACCCCTCCACTTT. Translation gives CASSLTGGRGNSPLHF.

This clonotype was found many times. J is TRBJ2-1 and V is TRBV10-3, with D possibly TRBD2 on 6 matching bases. This CDR3 is 14 amino acids long. Trimming cost V 10 bases and J 5 bases, with 18 bases left between them. CDR1 and CDR2 (germline): ENHRY, SYGVKD. The CDR3 loop reads CATGRDSRDNEQFF. Written as DNA, the CDR3 is TGTGCCACCGGCCGGGACTCGAGGGACAATGAGCAGTTCTTC.

This clonotype has at least ten counts. J is TRBJ1-4 and V is TRBV7-2; 7 bases map to TRBD1. Germline CDR1 is SGHTA and CDR2 is FQGNSA. The length of the CDR3 is 16 residues. Trimming at V came to 5 bases and at J to 5 bases, leaving 11 bases not matched to a gene. The CDR3 sequence is CASSPGQLHVNEKLFF. The CDR3 nucleotides are TGTGCCAGCAGCCCGGGACAGCTCCACGTCAATGAAAAACTGTTTTTT.

This clonotype was found many times. The chain couples TRBV27 to TRBJ1-5, with a weak D call TRBD1 (5 bases). Trimming removed 4 bases from V and 3 bases from J, with 10 bases in between. This CDR3 is 14 amino acids long. CDR1 is MNHEY, CDR2 SMNVEV, per germline (reference sequence). The CDR3: CASSWGGPNQPQHF. In DNA, the CDR3 is TGTGCCAGCAGTTGGGGGGGACCCAATCAGCCCCAGCATTTT.

The genes are TRBV5-1 and TRBJ1-1, with D maybe TRBD1 (5 bases). Trimming took off 2 bases at V and 0 bases at J, with 11 bases between the two ends. Germline assignment: CDR1 SGHRS and CDR2 YFSETQ. The CDR3 loop spans 15 amino acids. DNA of the CDR3: TGCGCCAGCAGCTTCGCGGGACGCATGAACACTGAAGCTTTCTTT. Translation gives CASSFAGRMNTEAFF.

This clonotype was seen at least ten times. V gene TRBV7-2 combines with J gene TRBJ2-1; D unresolved. V lost 5 bases, J lost 0 bases, and 5 bases lay in between. The CDR3 is 13 residues long. Germline-derived CDR1 and CDR2 are SGHTA and FQGNSA. CDR3 DNA sequence: TGTGCCAGCAGCGCGAGCTCCTACAATGAGCAGTTCTTC. Residues: CASSASSYNEQFF.

This clonotype was detected ten times or more. The rearrangement links TRBV4-3 to TRBJ2-7; D is unclear. The CDR3 has 14 amino acids. The germline V gene encodes CDR1 LGHNA and CDR2 YSLEER. The germline V and J ends were trimmed by 0 bases and 2 bases, with 8 bases remaining between them. The CDR3 nucleotides are TGCGCCAGCAGCCAAGAAATCCGGGCCTACGAGCAGTACTTC. Translation gives CASSQEIRAYEQYF.

The rearrangement joins TRBV7-9 to TRBJ2-7; 9 nucleotides align to TRBD1. Germline V CDR1 and CDR2: SEHNR, FQNEAQ (reference sequence). The CDR3 length is 14 residues. With V trimmed by 3 bases and J by 5 bases, 5 bases remained unmatched. The CDR3 sequence is CASSFRDRAHEQYF. As DNA, the CDR3 is TGTGCCAGCAGCTTCCGGGACAGGGCCCACGAGCAGTACTTC. Combining the CDR3 with reference TRBV7-9 and TRBJ2-7 gives the whole variable domain DTGVSQNPRHKITKRGQNVTFRCDPISEHNRLYWYRQTLGQGPEFLTYFQNEAQLEKSRLLSDRFSAERPKGSFSTLEIQRTEQGDSAMYLCASSFRDRAHEQYFGPGTRLTVT.

This clonotype has a handful of counts. This chain joins TRBV12-3 or TRBV12-4 and TRBJ2-5; no reliable D call. The CDR3 covers 13 residues. V lost 3 bases and J lost 2, with 7 bases in between. The CDR3 sequence: CASSFFGQETQYF. Here the CDR3 DNA reads TGTGCCAGCAGTTTTTTCGGGCAAGAGACCCAGTACTTC.

The sample holds a few counts of this clonotype. The chain recombines TRBV4-3 with TRBJ2-1; TRBD2 matches 13 bases. Trimming took 4 bases from V and 1 from J; bases not matched to a gene: 4. Germline-derived CDR1 and CDR2 are LGHNA and YSLEER. There are 17 residues in the CDR3. The CDR3 here is CASSPRTSGSSYNEQFF. The CDR3 region has the DNA TGCGCCAGCAGCCCCAGGACTAGCGGGAGTTCCTACAATGAGCAGTTCTTC.

In its sample, this clonotype was seen many times. The rearrangement links TRBV9 to TRBJ2-1; 9 bases fit TRBD2. CDR1 is SGDLS, CDR2 YYNGEE, per germline. J gave up 4 bases and V 1 base, and 3 bases lay outside the gene matches. CDR3 length equals 15 residues. The CDR3 sequence: CASSVSSGKYNEQFF. DNA of the CDR3: TGTGCCAGCAGCGTATCTAGCGGGAAGTACAATGAGCAGTTCTTC.

In this sample, this clonotype turned up many times. J is TRBJ2-5 and V is TRBV20-1; 13 positions match TRBD2. The CDR3 spans 14 residues. Unmatched junction bases numbered 2, after V lost 6 bases and J lost 1 base. CDR1 and CDR2 (germline): DFQATT, SNEGSKA (reference sequence). CDR3 sequence: CSAGLAGLQETQYF. CDR3 nucleotide sequence: TGCAGTGCGGGACTAGCGGGGCTCCAAGAGACCCAGTACTTC.